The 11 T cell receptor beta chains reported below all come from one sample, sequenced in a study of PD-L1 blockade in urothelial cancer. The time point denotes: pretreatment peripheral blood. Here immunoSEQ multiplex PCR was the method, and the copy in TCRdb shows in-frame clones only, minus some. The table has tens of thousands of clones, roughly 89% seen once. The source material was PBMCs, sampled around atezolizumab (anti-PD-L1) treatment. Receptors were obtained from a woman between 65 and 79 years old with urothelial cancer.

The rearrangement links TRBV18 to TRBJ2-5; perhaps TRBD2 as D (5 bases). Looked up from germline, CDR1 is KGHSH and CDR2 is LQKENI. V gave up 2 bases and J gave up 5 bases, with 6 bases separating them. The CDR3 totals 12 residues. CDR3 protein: CASSPGGETQYF. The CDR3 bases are TGTGCCAGCTCACCAGGCGGGGAGACCCAGTACTTC.

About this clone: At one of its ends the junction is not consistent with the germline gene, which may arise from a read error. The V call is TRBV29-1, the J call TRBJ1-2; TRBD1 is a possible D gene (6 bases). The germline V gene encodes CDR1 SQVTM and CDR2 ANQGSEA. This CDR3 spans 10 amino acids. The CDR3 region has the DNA TGCAGCGTTTACCTGGGGGCGAGCTTCTTC. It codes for CSVYLGASFF.

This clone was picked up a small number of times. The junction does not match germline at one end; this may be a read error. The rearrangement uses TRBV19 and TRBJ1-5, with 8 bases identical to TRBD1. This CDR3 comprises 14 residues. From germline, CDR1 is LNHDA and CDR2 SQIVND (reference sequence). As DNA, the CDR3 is TGTGCCAGTAGTATGGCGGAACGGGACAGGATAATTAGTTTT. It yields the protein CASSMAERDRIISF.

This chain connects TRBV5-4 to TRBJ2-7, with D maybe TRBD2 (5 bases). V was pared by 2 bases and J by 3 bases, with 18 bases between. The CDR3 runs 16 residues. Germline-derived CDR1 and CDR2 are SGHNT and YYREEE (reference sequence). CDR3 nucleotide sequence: TGTGCCAGCAGCTTAGAACTGACTATACCCGACTACGAGCAGTACTTC. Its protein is CASSLELTIPDYEQYF.

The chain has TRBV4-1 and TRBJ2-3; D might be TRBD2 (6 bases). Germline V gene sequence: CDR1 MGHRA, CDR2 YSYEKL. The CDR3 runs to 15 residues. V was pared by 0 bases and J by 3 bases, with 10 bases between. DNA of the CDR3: TGCGCCAGCAGCCAAGAAACCGGGAGAACAGATACGCAGTATTTT. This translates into CASSQETGRTDTQYF.

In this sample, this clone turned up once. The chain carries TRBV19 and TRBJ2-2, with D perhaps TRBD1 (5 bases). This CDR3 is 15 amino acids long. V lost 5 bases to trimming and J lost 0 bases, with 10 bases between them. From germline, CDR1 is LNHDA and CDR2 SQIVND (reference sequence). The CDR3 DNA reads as TGTGCCAGTAGTGTCAGGGCGCCGAACACCGGGGAGCTGTTTTTT. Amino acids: CASSVRAPNTGELFF.

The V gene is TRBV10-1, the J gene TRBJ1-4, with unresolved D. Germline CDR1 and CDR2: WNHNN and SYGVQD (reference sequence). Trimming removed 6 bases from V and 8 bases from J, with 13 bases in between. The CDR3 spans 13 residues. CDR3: CASSPQGGEKLFF. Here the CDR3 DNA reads TGCGCCAGCAGCCCTCAAGGAGGAGAAAAACTGTTTTTT.

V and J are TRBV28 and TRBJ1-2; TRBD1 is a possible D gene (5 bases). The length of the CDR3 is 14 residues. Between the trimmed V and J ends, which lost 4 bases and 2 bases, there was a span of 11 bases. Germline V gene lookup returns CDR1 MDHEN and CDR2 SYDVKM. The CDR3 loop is CASSSQTENYGYTF. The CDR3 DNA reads TGTGCCAGCAGTTCCCAGACAGAAAACTATGGCTACACCTTC.

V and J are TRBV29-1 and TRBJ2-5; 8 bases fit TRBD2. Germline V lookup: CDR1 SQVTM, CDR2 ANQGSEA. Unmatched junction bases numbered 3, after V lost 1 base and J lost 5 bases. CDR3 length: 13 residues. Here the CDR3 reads CSVEAGGPETQYF. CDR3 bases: TGCAGCGTTGAAGCGGGGGGGCCGGAGACCCAGTACTTC.

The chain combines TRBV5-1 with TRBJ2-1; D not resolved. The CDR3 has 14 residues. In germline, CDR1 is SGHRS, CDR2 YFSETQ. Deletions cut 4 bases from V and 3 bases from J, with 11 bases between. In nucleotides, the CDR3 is TGCGCCAGCAGCCCCTTACAAAGCTACAATGAGCAGTTCTTC. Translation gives CASSPLQSYNEQFF.

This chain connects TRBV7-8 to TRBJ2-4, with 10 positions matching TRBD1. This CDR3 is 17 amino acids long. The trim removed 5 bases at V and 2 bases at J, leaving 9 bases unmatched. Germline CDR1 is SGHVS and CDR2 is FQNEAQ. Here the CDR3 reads CASSPTGTGDTKNIQYF. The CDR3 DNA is TGTGCCAGCAGCCCAACCGGGACAGGGGACACCAAAAACATTCAGTACTTC.